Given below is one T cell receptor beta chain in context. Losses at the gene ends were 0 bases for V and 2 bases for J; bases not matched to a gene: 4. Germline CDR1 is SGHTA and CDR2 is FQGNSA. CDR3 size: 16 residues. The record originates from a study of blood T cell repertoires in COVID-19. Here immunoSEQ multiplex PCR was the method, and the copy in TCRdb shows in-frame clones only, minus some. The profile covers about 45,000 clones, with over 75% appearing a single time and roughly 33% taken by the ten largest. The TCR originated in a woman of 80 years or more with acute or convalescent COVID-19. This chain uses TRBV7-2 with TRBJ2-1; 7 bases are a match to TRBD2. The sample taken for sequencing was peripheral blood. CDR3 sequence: CASSLAGLTTYNEQFF. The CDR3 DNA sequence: TGTGCCAGCAGCTTAGCGGGACTAACCACCTACAATGAGCAGTTCTTC. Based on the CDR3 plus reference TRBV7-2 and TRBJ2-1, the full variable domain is GAGVSQSPSNKVTEKGKDVELRCDPISGHTALYWYRQSLGQGLEFLIYFQGNSAPDKSGLPSDRFSAERTGGSVSTLTIQRTQQEDSAVYLCASSLAGLTTYNEQFFGPGTRLTVL.